Listed here are 31 T cell receptor beta chains from one sample, sequenced in a study of blood T cell repertoires in COVID-19. Using immunoSEQ multiplex PCR, the repertoire was profiled, and TCRdb retains in-frame clones only, with some absent. The table has 79,000 or so clones, about 86% seen once; the top ten hold roughly a sixth. Sample: peripheral blood. Receptors were obtained from a human donor in a cohort sampled during active COVID-19.

The chain recombines TRBV5-4 with TRBJ2-3; 7 nucleotides match TRBD2. Trimming cost V 0 bases and J 5 bases; bases outside gene matches: 3. The CDR3 has 14 residues. Germline V CDR1 and CDR2: SGHNT, YYREEE (reference sequence). In DNA form, the CDR3 reads TGTGCCAGCAGCTTGGAACTAGCGATAGATACGCAGTATTTT. Translated, it gives CASSLELAIDTQYF.

The chain links TRBV25-1 to TRBJ1-1; TRBD1 might be the D (6 bases). Deletions cut 8 bases from V and 4 bases from J, with 20 bases between. The CDR3 contains 15 residues. The germline V gene encodes CDR1 MGHDK and CDR2 SYGVNS. CDR3 in amino acids: CASSSSDSGVTEAFF. CDR3 nucleotides: TGTGCCAGCTCTAGCTCGGACAGCGGGGTCACTGAAGCTTTCTTT. Together with reference TRBV25-1 and TRBJ1-1, the CDR3 gives the full variable domain: EADIYQTPRYLVIGTGKKITLECSQTMGHDKMYWYQQDPGMELHLIHYSYGVNSTEKGDLSSESTVSRIRTEHFPLTLESARPSHTSQYLCASSSSDSGVTEAFFGQGTRLTVV.

The gene calls are TRBV4-2 and TRBJ2-7, with 10 bases aligning to TRBD1. J lost 3 bases, V lost 3 bases, and 11 bases had no gene match. CDR3 size: 17 residues. The V gene's germline CDR1 is LGHNA and CDR2 YNFKEQ. The CDR3 spells CASSQAGQGIRGYEQYF. In DNA form, the CDR3 reads TGTGCCAGCAGCCAGGCGGGACAGGGGATTCGCGGCTACGAGCAGTACTTC.

V and J are TRBV4-1 and TRBJ2-1; D possibly corresponds to TRBD2 (6 bases). In germline, CDR1 is MGHRA, CDR2 YSYEKL. The CDR3 is 14 amino acids. V lost 3 bases to trimming and J lost 5 bases, with 11 bases between them. DNA for the CDR3: TGCGCCAGCAGCCACGGGGGTCTTGACAATGAGCAGTTCTTC. This codes for CASSHGGLDNEQFF.

The chain has TRBV4-1 and TRBJ2-5, with 7 bases identical to TRBD2. CDR3 length: 16 amino acids. The V gene's germline CDR1 is MGHRA and CDR2 YSYEKL. Unmatched junction bases numbered 8, after V lost 4 bases and J lost 0 bases. CDR3 sequence: CASSLSGGKYQETQYF. The CDR3 nucleotides read TGCGCCAGCAGCCTGTCGGGGGGAAAGTACCAAGAGACCCAGTACTTC.

This chain connects TRBV19 to TRBJ1-4, with unresolved D. The CDR3 sequence is 16 residues long. Trimming removed 6 bases at V and 8 bases at J, with 22 bases between. Germline CDR1 is LNHDA and CDR2 is SQIVND (reference sequence). CDR3 region: CASRPQRHYGVEKLFF. The DNA of the CDR3 is TGTGCCAGTAGACCCCAACGACACTACGGGGTAGAAAAACTGTTTTTT.

This chain connects TRBV4-1 to TRBJ2-5; D possibly corresponds to TRBD1 (5 bases). The CDR3 is 15 residues long. Trimming shortened V by 0 bases and J by 2 bases, and 10 bases separated the two germline ends. From germline, CDR1 is MGHRA and CDR2 YSYEKL. This CDR3 reads CASSQDRTIQETQYF. Here the CDR3 DNA reads TGCGCCAGCAGCCAAGATCGGACAATTCAAGAGACCCAGTACTTC.

The chain recombines TRBV6-1 with TRBJ1-6; 12 bases match TRBD1. This CDR3 contains 17 residues. V lost 3 bases to trimming and J lost 9 bases; unmatched junction nucleotides: 9. The germline gives CDR1 MNHNS, CDR2 SASEGT. The CDR3 nucleotides read TGTGCCAGCAGTGACCAGGGACAGGGGGCCAGAGTTTCACCCCTCCACTTT. Its protein is CASSDQGQGARVSPLHF.

This clone was seen a single time. The chain couples TRBV6-1 to TRBJ2-5; 11 nucleotides align to TRBD2. The CDR3 has 16 residues. Trimming took 3 bases from V and 2 from J; bases not matched to a gene: 5. Germline-derived CDR1 and CDR2 are MNHNS and SASEGT. Here the CDR3 reads CASSELRLAGQETQYF. CDR3 nucleotides: TGTGCCAGCAGTGAGTTAAGACTAGCGGGACAAGAGACCCAGTACTTC.

V usage is TRBV10-3 and J usage is TRBJ1-5; tentative D call: TRBD1 (5 bases). The CDR3 is 14 amino acids. Germline V gene sequence: CDR1 ENHRY, CDR2 SYGVKD. With 4 bases removed from V and 0 bases from J, the gap between germline ends came to 7 bases. CDR3 sequence reads: CAISGTLSNQPQHF. For the CDR3, the DNA is TGTGCCATCAGTGGGACACTTAGCAATCAGCCCCAGCATTTT.

The sample holds a few counts of this clone. The chain has TRBV28 and TRBJ2-7, with 12 bases fitting TRBD2. In germline, CDR1 is MDHEN, CDR2 SYDVKM. The junction had 7 bases not matched to a gene; V was cut back by 4 bases and J by 6 bases. The CDR3 has 15 amino acids. The CDR3 nucleotides are TGTGCCAGCAGTTCGACGACTAGCGGGAGTCGCGAGCAGTACTTC. This gives the protein CASSSTTSGSREQYF. Full variable domain (remainder filled in from reference TRBV28 and TRBJ2-7): DVKVTQSSRYLVKRTGEKVFLECVQDMDHENMFWYRQDPGLGLRLIYFSYDVKMKEKGDIPEGYSVSREKKERFSLILESASTNQTSMYLCASSSTTSGSREQYFGPGTRLTVT.

V usage is TRBV6-2 or TRBV6-3 and J usage is TRBJ1-5, with 10 bases fitting TRBD1. Looked up from germline, CDR1 is MNHEY and CDR2 is SVGEGT. The V and J ends lost 5 bases and 5 bases, in that order; junction bases with no gene match: 6. The CDR3 length is 15 residues. In DNA form, the CDR3 reads TGTGCCAGCAGTGTCCTAGGACAGGGGGATCAGCCCCAGCATTTT. It yields the protein CASSVLGQGDQPQHF.

The V gene is TRBV3-1 (or the pseudogene TRBV3-2), the J gene TRBJ2-1; no definite D call. V gave up 2 bases and J gave up 2 bases, with 7 bases separating them. The CDR3 is made up of 14 amino acids. Germline values: CDR1 LGHDT, CDR2 YNNKEL (reference sequence). CDR3 protein: CASSQRSPYNEQFF. For the CDR3, the DNA is TGTGCCAGCAGCCAACGTTCTCCCTACAATGAGCAGTTCTTC.

The rearrangement links TRBV24-1 to TRBJ2-3, with a weak D call TRBD2 (5 bases). This CDR3 has 14 residues. Trimming left V 4 bases short and J 1 base short, with 8 bases between. Germline V CDR1 and CDR2: KGHDR, SFDVKD. CDR3 loop: CATSEPEGTDTQYF. CDR3 coding DNA: TGTGCCACCAGTGAGCCGGAGGGCACAGATACGCAGTATTTT.

The rearrangement joins TRBV6-5 to TRBJ2-7, with TRBD2 as a possible D gene (5 bases). Between the trimmed V and J ends, which lost 6 bases and 3 bases, there was a span of 12 bases. The CDR3 runs 13 residues. The germline V gene encodes CDR1 MNHEY and CDR2 SVGAGI. CDR3 region: CASRRADRYEQYF. The CDR3 DNA sequence: TGTGCCAGCAGGCGGGCAGACCGCTACGAGCAGTACTTC.

This rearrangement joins TRBV5-1 to TRBJ1-2, with D hard to call. Trimming shortened V by 7 bases and J by 4 bases, and 17 bases separated the two germline ends. The CDR3 loop spans 14 amino acids. From germline, CDR1 is SGHRS and CDR2 YFSETQ. CDR3 region: CASRQAQYTYGYTF. In DNA, the CDR3 is TGCGCCAGCCGACAAGCCCAGTATACCTATGGCTACACCTTC.

This sequence joins TRBV27 and TRBJ1-1; D possibly corresponds to TRBD1 (6 bases). The germline CDR1 and CDR2 sequences are MNHEY and SMNVEV (reference sequence). This CDR3 has 16 amino acids. Trimming shortened V by 5 bases and J by 0 bases, and 16 bases separated the two germline ends. The DNA of the CDR3 is TGTGCCAGCAGTCCGGACAGACACTCCATGAACACTGAAGCTTTCTTT. Protein: CASSPDRHSMNTEAFF.

CDR3 nucleotides: TGTGCCAGTAGTCCCCCCTTACCGGGACTAAAGAATGAAAAACTGTTTTTT. Protein: CASSPPLPGLKNEKLFF. The rearrangement links TRBV19 to TRBJ1-4; D is perhaps TRBD1 (5 bases). V was clipped by 5 bases and J by 5 bases, with 21 bases between them. The CDR3 is 17 amino acids. Germline V gene sequence: CDR1 LNHDA, CDR2 SQIVND (reference sequence).

The chain carries TRBV5-6 and TRBJ2-2; 12 positions agree with TRBD2. V lost 3 bases to trimming and J lost 4 bases; unmatched junction nucleotides: 7. CDR3 length equals 17 residues. Looked up from germline, CDR1 is SGHDT and CDR2 is YYEEEE. The CDR3 spells CASSSEGLAGLTGELFF. The CDR3, as DNA: TGTGCCAGCAGCTCAGAAGGACTAGCGGGGCTCACCGGGGAGCTGTTTTTT.

This chain joins TRBV7-9 and TRBJ2-1; D gene ambiguous. The germline CDR1 and CDR2 sequences are SEHNR and FQNEAQ (reference sequence). With 5 bases removed from V and 5 bases from J, the gap between germline ends came to 16 bases. The CDR3 spans 15 residues. CDR3 amino acids: CASSPLETHHNEQFF. The CDR3 region has the DNA TGTGCCAGCAGCCCTCTAGAGACGCACCACAATGAGCAGTTCTTC.

This chain joins TRBV6-2 or TRBV6-3 and TRBJ2-7; TRBD1 agrees at 10 bases. The length of the CDR3 is 16 residues. The germline gives CDR1 MNHEY, CDR2 SVGEGT. V was clipped by 6 bases and J by 1 base; unmatched bases: 9. The DNA for the CDR3 is TGTGCCAGCAGCAGGGCTAGGGACAGGGGATCCTACGAGCAGTACTTC. Amino acid sequence: CASSRARDRGSYEQYF.

This chain joins TRBV3-1 (or the pseudogene TRBV3-2) and TRBJ2-5; 9 bases line up with TRBD1. The CDR3 is 14 residues long. Germline V gene sequence: CDR1 LGHDT, CDR2 YNNKEL (reference sequence). The V and J ends lost 6 bases and 1 base, in that order; junction bases with no gene match: 3. The DNA of the CDR3 is TGTGCCAGCAGATACAGGGGGCGCCAAGAGACCCAGTACTTC. This sequence encodes CASRYRGRQETQYF.

This clone was counted a few times. The rearrangement uses TRBV9 and TRBJ1-5; D unresolved. CDR1 SGDLS and CDR2 YYNGEE come from the germline V gene. Trimming stripped 0 bases from V and 5 bases from J, with 9 bases between. The CDR3 spans 14 residues. The CDR3 sequence: CASSVDIRDQPQHF. The CDR3 DNA reads TGTGCCAGCAGCGTAGATATCCGGGATCAGCCCCAGCATTTT.

V usage is TRBV6-5 and J usage is TRBJ1-2, with 7 bases matching TRBD1. Germline values: CDR1 MNHEY, CDR2 SVGAGI. The CDR3 loop spans 13 amino acids. V was clipped by 4 bases and J by 8 bases; unmatched bases: 7. The chain's CDR3 is CASSFMRGQGYTF. CDR3 nucleotide sequence: TGTGCCAGCAGTTTCATGAGGGGGCAAGGCTACACCTTC.

The CDR3 DNA is TGTGCCAGCAGCGGACGGACTAGCGGGGGGGGCAGGGATGAGCAGTTCTTC. Translation: CASSGRTSGGGRDEQFF. The chain combines TRBV7-8 with TRBJ2-1; 15 bases are a match to TRBD2. V shed 5 bases, J shed 8 bases, and the junction held 10 bases outside the gene matches. CDR1 and CDR2 (germline): SGHVS, FQNEAQ. This CDR3 comprises 17 residues.

The rearrangement joins TRBV11-2 to TRBJ2-7, with 11 positions matching TRBD1. Germline V CDR1 and CDR2: SGHAT, FQNNGV. V shed 5 bases, J shed 6 bases, and the junction held 3 bases outside the gene matches. The CDR3 is 13 residues long. The CDR3 bases are TGTGCCAGCAGCAGGACAGGGGGCGTCGAGCAGTACTTC. Its protein is CASSRTGGVEQYF.

The rearrangement uses TRBV11-3 and TRBJ2-1, with 14 bases fitting TRBD2. This CDR3 is 17 amino acids long. Germline loops: CDR1 SGHNT, CDR2 YENEEA. V gave up 5 bases and J gave up 4 bases; unmatched junction bases: 7. Written as DNA, the CDR3 is TGTGCCAGCAGCGAACGACTAGCGGGAGGGCTTTACAATGAGCAGTTCTTC. Translated, it gives CASSERLAGGLYNEQFF.

This clone was counted only a few times. The genes are TRBV12-3 or TRBV12-4 and TRBJ1-2; D is uncertain. This CDR3 region has 11 residues. The V end was cut by 10 bases, the J end by 4 bases, with 10 bases between. The CDR3 loop reads CATEDPYGYTF. CDR3 in DNA: TGTGCCACCGAGGATCCCTATGGCTACACCTTC.

The V call is TRBV10-3, the J call TRBJ2-7, with 9 bases lining up with TRBD1. There are 14 residues in the CDR3. V gave up 5 bases and J gave up 5 bases; unmatched junction bases: 7. Germline V gene data show CDR1 as ENHRY and CDR2 as SYGVKD. CDR3 sequence: CAISRDRDFNEQYF. CDR3 DNA sequence: TGTGCCATCAGTCGGGACAGGGACTTCAACGAGCAGTACTTC.

The chain employs TRBV6-5 and TRBJ2-7; D remains unclear. V was trimmed by 3 bases and J by 0 bases, leaving 12 bases between them. The CDR3 covers 15 residues. The germline V gene has CDR1 MNHEY and CDR2 SVGAGI. CDR3 amino acids: CASSYGSRSSYEQYF. DNA of the CDR3: TGTGCCAGCAGTTATGGGTCGAGGAGCTCCTACGAGCAGTACTTC.

The rearrangement joins TRBV3-1 (or the pseudogene TRBV3-2) to TRBJ1-4, with 9 positions matching TRBD1. CDR3 length: 15 amino acids. Per the germline V gene, CDR1 is LGHDT and CDR2 is YNNKEL (reference sequence). V trimming: 1 base; J trimming: 8 bases; junction bases outside the gene matches: 5. CDR3 residues: CASSQGDRVNEKLFF. The CDR3 bases are TGTGCCAGCAGCCAAGGGGACAGGGTCAACGAAAAACTGTTTTTT.